This T cell receptor (beta chain) originates from a study of post-analysis software for immune sequencing data (dated by TCRdb to between 2014 and 2016). In terms of the full investigation: Disease courses on record covered relapsing-remitting, secondary progressive and progressive-relapsing multiple sclerosis, though some patients had no subtype annotation. Patient repertoires were compared against 11 to 12 previously published healthy control repertoires from donors aged about 6 to 27 years. A subset of samples was prepared in parallel using single-end sample barcoding, then pooled and co-amplified after Illumina adapter ligation.

Libraries were prepared through PCR. Sequencing instrument: Illumina HiSeq 2500. To reduce PCR and sequencing biases, unique molecular identifiers were incorporated into the TCR beta cDNA libraries. Approximately 500,000 cDNA molecules were obtained for every 1 to 10 million input T cells, so each molecule roughly corresponded to one T cell. The same protocol used for the earlier healthy control dataset was applied to prepare and sequence the patient libraries. Samples belonging to the same batch were prepared together, multiplexed and sequenced on a shared HiSeq lane. The paper's data handling went like this. MIGEC was used to process the raw barcoded reads, and molecular identifier groups with only a single read were discarded before consensus assembly and CDR3 extraction. Clonotype tables were post-analysed with VDJtools, normalizing diversity by down-sampling all datasets to the smallest sample size. Repertoire overlap clustering matched CDR3 amino acid but not nucleotide sequences to correct batch-related cross-sample contamination. TCRdb trimmed the raw reads at Q25, called clones with MiXCR and kept productive beta chains. Rows matching on CDR3 protein sequence are summarized as one entry with the most common DNA and genes. The authors' filters were not applied to this entry. The sample contains around 500,000 distinct CDR3 sequences, around 36% of them found a single time. The ten most abundant clones make up about 5.6% of the sample.

This clonotype occurred a few times. The clone's antigen remains unknown. No much larger clone is present one base from it, and per-base qualities are unavailable. To demonstrate the VDJtools post-analysis software, the study profiled TCR beta repertoires from the peripheral blood of about a dozen young patients with multiple sclerosis. The patients with multiple sclerosis were children and adolescents between about 6 and 16 years of age. General study outcomes and caveats: Strong co-clustering of samples prepared in the same batch was shown by direct clustering with F measure, prompting a batch-effect correction. The control group was slightly older than the multiple sclerosis patient group. Normalized Chao1 diversity was significantly lower in multiple sclerosis patients than controls, suggesting substantial peripheral T-cell clonal expansion.

The sequenced material came from blood. This TCR was recovered from a girl under 18 with multiple sclerosis.

At the DNA level, the sequence is TGTGCCAGCAGGACAGGGCCCAACTATGGCTACACCTTC. This yields the protein CASRTGPNYGYTF. The chain is assembled from TRBV12-3 or TRBV12-4 and TRBJ1-2; 7 middle bases align to TRBD1. Unmatched junction bases come to 3, with V trimmed by 6 bases and J by 2 bases. The CDR3 starts with the cysteine, ends with the phenylalanine, and has 13 residues. The entry retains the CDR3 DNA only, 39 bases that are in frame from base 1.